Each of the 10 T cell receptor beta chains below was sequenced from the same sample in a study of blood T cell repertoires in COVID-19. Clones were read by immunoSEQ multiplex PCR, and TCRdb kept only the in-frame ones, dropping some. This repertoire shows around 150,000 clones, 65% to 90% found once; its top ten account for around 3.3%. Sequencing input: peripheral blood. These receptors originate from a man between 70 and 80 years old with acute or convalescent COVID-19.

The chain combines TRBV19 with TRBJ2-1; tentatively, D is TRBD2 (5 bases). Between the trimmed V and J ends, which lost 9 bases and 3 bases, there was a span of 18 bases. Germline CDR1 reads LNHDA; CDR2 reads SQIVND (reference sequence). CDR3 length: 15 amino acids. This chain's CDR3 is CASNVRAGSYNEQFF. As DNA, the CDR3 is TGTGCCAGCAACGTAAGGGCGGGTAGCTACAATGAGCAGTTCTTC.

This clone was observed once. This chain joins TRBV6-5 and TRBJ2-1; 8 bases line up with TRBD1. Germline V gene sequence: CDR1 MNHEY, CDR2 SVGAGI. Trimming took 2 bases from V and 5 from J; bases not matched to a gene: 2. This CDR3 spans 14 amino acids. The DNA of the CDR3 is TGTGCCAGCAGTTACAGGACAGGGAACAATGAGCAGTTCTTC. Residues: CASSYRTGNNEQFF.

V and J are TRBV9 and TRBJ2-3; a weak D match, TRBD1 (6 bases). The germline V gene encodes CDR1 SGDLS and CDR2 YYNGEE. V lost 5 bases and J lost 3, with 10 bases in between. This CDR3 contains 13 residues. CDR3 residues: CASRNTGTDTQYF. The CDR3 DNA reads as TGTGCCAGCAGGAATACAGGGACAGATACGCAGTATTTT. Filled out from reference TRBV9 and TRBJ2-3, the complete variable domain reads DSGVTQTPKHLITATGQRVTLRCSPRSGDLSVYWYQQSLDQGLQFLIQYYNGEERAKGNILERFSAQQFPDLHSELNLSSLELGDSALYFCASRNTGTDTQYFGPGTRLTVL.

The V gene is TRBV9, the J gene TRBJ2-2; D is possibly TRBD2 (5 bases). The CDR3 length is 14 residues. The germline V and J ends were trimmed by 0 bases and 8 bases, with 11 bases remaining between them. Looked up from germline, CDR1 is SGDLS and CDR2 is YYNGEE. The CDR3 loop reads CASSVALAAGELFF. CDR3 DNA sequence: TGTGCCAGCAGCGTAGCCCTAGCCGCTGGGGAGCTGTTTTTT.

The chain uses TRBV29-1 and TRBJ2-3; tentative D call: TRBD1 (6 bases). V was shortened by 7 bases and J by 2 bases, with 13 bases between the two germline ends. This CDR3 comprises 13 residues. Germline-derived CDR1 and CDR2 are SQVTM and ANQGSEA. Here the CDR3 reads CSAETGLTDTQYF. The CDR3 DNA reads as TGCAGCGCTGAGACAGGCCTCACAGATACGCAGTATTTT.

Written as DNA, the CDR3 is TGTGCCAGCGGGCGCCCTCCCGGAGATACGCAGTATTTT. Translating it yields CASGRPPGDTQYF. The rearrangement joins TRBV6-5 to TRBJ2-3; unclear D gene. Trimming shortened V by 8 bases and J by 5 bases, and 14 bases separated the two germline ends. Germline CDR1 MNHEY, CDR2 SVGAGI. The CDR3 extends over 13 amino acids.

The genes are TRBV5-1 and TRBJ2-5; D is possibly TRBD1 (6 bases). The CDR3 spans 13 residues. In germline, CDR1 is SGHRS, CDR2 YFSETQ. Trimming stripped 7 bases from V and 5 bases from J, with 15 bases between. The CDR3 nucleotides read TGCGCCAGCTCCGAAGGGGGTCTGGAGACCCAGTACTTC. This gives the protein CASSEGGLETQYF.

CDR3 residues: CASSTTGDYGYTF. The CDR3 region has the DNA TGTGCCAGTAGTACAACAGGGGACTATGGCTACACCTTC. The chain recombines TRBV19 with TRBJ1-2; 7 bases fit TRBD1. Germline-derived CDR1 and CDR2 are LNHDA and SQIVND (reference sequence). V was pared by 4 bases and J by 3 bases, with 2 bases of the junction left unmatched. The CDR3 sequence is 13 residues long.

This clone occurred once. V is TRBV24-1 and J is TRBJ1-5; D uncertain. The germline V gene encodes CDR1 KGHDR and CDR2 SFDVKD. The CDR3 totals 12 residues. V lost 6 bases and J 5 bases, leaving 7 bases between the germline ends. Here the CDR3 reads CATSLPDQPQHF. The CDR3 DNA sequence: TGTGCCACCAGTCTGCCGGATCAGCCCCAGCATTTT.

The rearrangement uses TRBV19 and TRBJ1-2; the match to TRBD1 covers 7 bases. The CDR3 covers 14 residues. Trimming cost V 4 bases and J 6 bases; bases outside gene matches: 8. Germline assignment: CDR1 LNHDA and CDR2 SQIVND (reference sequence). Written as DNA, the CDR3 is TGTGCCAGTAGTACCTCGACAGGGATTGATGGCTACACCTTC. Translation: CASSTSTGIDGYTF.